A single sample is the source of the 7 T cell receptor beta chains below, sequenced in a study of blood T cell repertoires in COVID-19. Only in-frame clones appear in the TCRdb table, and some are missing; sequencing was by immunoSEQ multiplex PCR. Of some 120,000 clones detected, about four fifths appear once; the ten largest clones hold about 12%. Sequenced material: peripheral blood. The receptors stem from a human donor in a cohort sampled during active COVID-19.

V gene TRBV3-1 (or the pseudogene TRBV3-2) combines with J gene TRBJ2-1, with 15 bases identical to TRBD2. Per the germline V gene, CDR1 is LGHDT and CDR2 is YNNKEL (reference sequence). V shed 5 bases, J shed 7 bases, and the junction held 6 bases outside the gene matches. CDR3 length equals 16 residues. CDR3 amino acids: CASSNGLAGGRNEQFF. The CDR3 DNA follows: TGTGCCAGCAGCAATGGACTAGCGGGGGGGCGAAATGAGCAGTTCTTC.

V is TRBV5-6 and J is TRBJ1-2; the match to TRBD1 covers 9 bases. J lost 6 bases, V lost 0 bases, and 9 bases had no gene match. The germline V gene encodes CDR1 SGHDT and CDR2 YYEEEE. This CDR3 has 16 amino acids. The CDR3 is CASSLVVVWDRDGYTF. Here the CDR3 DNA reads TGTGCCAGCAGCTTGGTGGTGGTGTGGGACAGGGATGGCTACACCTTC.

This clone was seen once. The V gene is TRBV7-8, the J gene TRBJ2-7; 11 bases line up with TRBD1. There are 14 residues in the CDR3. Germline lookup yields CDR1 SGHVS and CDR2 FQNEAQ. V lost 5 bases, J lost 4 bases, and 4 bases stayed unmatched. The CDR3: CASSRDRGAYEQYF. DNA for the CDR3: TGTGCCAGCAGCAGGGACAGGGGGGCTTACGAGCAGTACTTC.

The CDR3 sequence: CASSWGTGPTGNTIYF. The CDR3 DNA reads as TGTGCCAGCAGCTGGGGGACAGGCCCAACTGGAAACACCATATATTTT. This sequence joins TRBV5-6 and TRBJ1-3; TRBD1 agrees at 8 bases. There are 16 residues in the CDR3. Losses at the gene ends were 3 bases for V and 2 bases for J; bases not matched to a gene: 7. The germline CDR1 and CDR2 sequences are SGHDT and YYEEEE.

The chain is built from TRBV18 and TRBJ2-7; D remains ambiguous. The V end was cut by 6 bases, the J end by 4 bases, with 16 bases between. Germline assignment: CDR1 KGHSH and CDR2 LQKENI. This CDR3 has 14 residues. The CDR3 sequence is CASSSTRQPYEQYF. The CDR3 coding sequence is TGTGCCAGCTCCTCGACCAGACAACCTTACGAGCAGTACTTC.

The CDR3 region has the DNA TGTGCCAGCAGCGGGTTGGACAGCTCCTACGAGCAGTACTTC. Translation gives CASSGLDSSYEQYF. The chain uses TRBV7-9 and TRBJ2-7; possible D gene TRBD1, 6 bases. V was clipped by 5 bases and J by 0 bases, with 11 bases between them. CDR1 and CDR2 from the germline V gene are SEHNR and FQNEAQ (reference sequence). The CDR3 loop spans 14 amino acids.

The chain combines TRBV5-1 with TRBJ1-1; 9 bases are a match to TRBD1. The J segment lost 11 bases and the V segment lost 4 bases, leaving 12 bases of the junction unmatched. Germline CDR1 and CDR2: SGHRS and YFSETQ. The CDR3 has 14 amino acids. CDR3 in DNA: TGCGCCAGCAGCAGGGGACAGGGAGGCACGGCGGCTTTCTTT. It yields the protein CASSRGQGGTAAFF. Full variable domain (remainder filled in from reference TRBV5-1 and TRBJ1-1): KAGVTQTPRYLIKTRGQQVTLSCSPISGHRSVSWYQQTPGQGLQFLFEYFSETQRNKGNFPGRFSGRQFSNSRSEMNVSTLELGDSALYLCASSRGQGGTAAFFGQGTRLTVV.